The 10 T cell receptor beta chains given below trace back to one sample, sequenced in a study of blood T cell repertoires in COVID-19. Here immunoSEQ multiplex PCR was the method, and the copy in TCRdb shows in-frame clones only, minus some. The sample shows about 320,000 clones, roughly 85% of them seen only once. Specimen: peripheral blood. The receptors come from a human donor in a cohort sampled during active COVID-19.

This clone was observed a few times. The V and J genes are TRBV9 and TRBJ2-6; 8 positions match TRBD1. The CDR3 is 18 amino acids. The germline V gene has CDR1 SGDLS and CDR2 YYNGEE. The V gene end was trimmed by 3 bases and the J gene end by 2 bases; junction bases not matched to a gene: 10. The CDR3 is CASSEGQGILAGANVLTF. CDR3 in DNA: TGTGCCAGCAGCGAAGGACAGGGCATTTTGGCTGGGGCCAACGTCCTGACTTTC.

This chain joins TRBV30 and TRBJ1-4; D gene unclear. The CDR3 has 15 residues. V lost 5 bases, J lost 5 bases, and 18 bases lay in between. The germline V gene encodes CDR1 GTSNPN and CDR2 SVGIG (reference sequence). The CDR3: CAWLTSRGANEKLFF. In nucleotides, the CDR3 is TGTGCCTGGCTGACTAGCCGCGGAGCCAATGAAAAACTGTTTTTT.

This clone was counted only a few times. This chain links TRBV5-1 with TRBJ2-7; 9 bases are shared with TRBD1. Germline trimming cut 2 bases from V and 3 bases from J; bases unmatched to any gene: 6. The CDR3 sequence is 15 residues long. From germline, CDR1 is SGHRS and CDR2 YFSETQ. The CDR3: CASSFRDRVSYEQYF. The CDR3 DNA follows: TGCGCCAGCAGCTTTCGGGACAGGGTCAGCTACGAGCAGTACTTC.

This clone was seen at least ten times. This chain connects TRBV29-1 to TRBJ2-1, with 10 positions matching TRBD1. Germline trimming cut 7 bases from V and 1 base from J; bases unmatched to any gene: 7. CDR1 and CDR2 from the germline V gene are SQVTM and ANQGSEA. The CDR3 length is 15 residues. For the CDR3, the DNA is TGCAGCGGGGCAGGGGACAGGGGATCCTACAATGAGCAGTTCTTC. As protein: CSGAGDRGSYNEQFF.

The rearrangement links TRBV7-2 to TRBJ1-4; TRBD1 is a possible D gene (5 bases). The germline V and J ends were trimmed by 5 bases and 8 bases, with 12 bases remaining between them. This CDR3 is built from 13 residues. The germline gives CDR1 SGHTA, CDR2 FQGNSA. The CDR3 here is CASSGQRKEKLFF. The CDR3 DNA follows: TGTGCCAGCAGCGGACAAAGGAAGGAAAAACTGTTTTTT.

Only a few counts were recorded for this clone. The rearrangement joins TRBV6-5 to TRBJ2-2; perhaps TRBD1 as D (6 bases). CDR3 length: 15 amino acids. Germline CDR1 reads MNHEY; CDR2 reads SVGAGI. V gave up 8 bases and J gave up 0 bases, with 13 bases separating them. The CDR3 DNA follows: TGTGCCAGCGGGACCGGACAGACGAACACCGGGGAGCTGTTTTTT. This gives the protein CASGTGQTNTGELFF.

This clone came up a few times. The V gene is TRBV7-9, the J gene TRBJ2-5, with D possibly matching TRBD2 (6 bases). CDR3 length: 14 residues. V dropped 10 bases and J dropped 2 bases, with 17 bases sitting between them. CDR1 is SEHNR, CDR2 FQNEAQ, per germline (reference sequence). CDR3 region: CATGGYKEQETQYF. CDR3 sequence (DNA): TGTGCCACCGGGGGATATAAGGAACAAGAGACCCAGTACTTC. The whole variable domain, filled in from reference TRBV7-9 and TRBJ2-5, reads DTGVSQNPRHKITKRGQNVTFRCDPISEHNRLYWYRQTLGQGPEFLTYFQNEAQLEKSRLLSDRFSAERPKGSFSTLEIQRTEQGDSAMYLCATGGYKEQETQYFGPGTRLLVL.

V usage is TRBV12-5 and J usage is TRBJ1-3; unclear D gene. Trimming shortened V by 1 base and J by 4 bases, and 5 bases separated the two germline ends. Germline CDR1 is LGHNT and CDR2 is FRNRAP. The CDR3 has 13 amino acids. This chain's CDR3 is CASGLGAGNTIYF. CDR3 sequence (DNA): TGTGCTAGTGGTTTGGGGGCGGGAAACACCATATATTTT.

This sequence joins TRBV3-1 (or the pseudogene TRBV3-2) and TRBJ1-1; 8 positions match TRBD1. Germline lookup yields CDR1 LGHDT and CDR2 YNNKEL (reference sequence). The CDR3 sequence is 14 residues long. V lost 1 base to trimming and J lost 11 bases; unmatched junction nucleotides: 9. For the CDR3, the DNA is TGTGCCAGCAGCCAAGGAGGGACAGGTCTTCCGGCTTTCTTT. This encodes CASSQGGTGLPAFF.

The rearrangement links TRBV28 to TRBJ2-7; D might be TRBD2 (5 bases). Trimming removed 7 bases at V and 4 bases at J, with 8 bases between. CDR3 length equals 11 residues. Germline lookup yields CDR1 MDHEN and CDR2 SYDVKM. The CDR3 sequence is CASIEGYEQYF. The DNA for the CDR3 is TGTGCCAGCATTGAGGGATACGAGCAGTACTTC.